The clone carrying this T cell receptor beta chain has more than one count but fewer than ten. Its antigen is as yet unknown. The data originate from a study of CD8 T cells in ankylosing spondylitis. Study-level points and caveats: Seemingly characteristic of ankylosing spondylitis blood was a TCR beta motif consisting of under 10 highly homologous variants.

TCRdb re-analysed the 5' RACE reads in MiXCR, keeping a single row per CDR3 protein. The sample holds roughly 240,000 distinct CDR3 sequences, roughly 32% seen once. The CDR3 has 14 amino acids. Germline CDR1 reads DFQATT; CDR2 reads SNEGSKA (reference sequence). V shed 3 bases and J shed 1 base, with 10 bases lying between them. V usage is TRBV20-1 and J usage is TRBJ2-4; a possible D gene is TRBD2 (5 bases). The clonotype originates from a male donor with ankylosing spondylitis or in good health (not recorded which). Sequencing was carried out using blood, either unsorted or a sorted T cell fraction (not recorded which). The CDR3 DNA sequence: TGCAGTGCTAGCGGGGTGGGGGCCAAAAACATTCAGTACTTC. Translating gives CSASGVGAKNIQYF.